A single T cell receptor (beta chain) is shown here with its context. Using RNA transcripts as the source, TCR beta CDR3 regions were amplified. The TCR CDR3 was amplified in a first-round RT-PCR using the HTBI primer set. Each CDR3 protein is one row after TCRdb ran MiXCR on the multiplex PCR reads. The sample has 500,000 to 700,000 distinct CDR3 sequences; over 15% are singletons. This sample is part of a study of T cells in Graves' hyperthyroidism and ophthalmopathy. Overall study context: Once the initial diagnosis was made, peripheral blood was obtained before any treatment.

The germline gives CDR1 MGHDK, CDR2 SYGVNS. The CDR3 has 12 residues. The V end was cut by 8 bases, the J end by 2 bases, with 8 bases between. The sample comprised blood. The V gene is TRBV25-1, the J gene TRBJ2-3; D is uncertain. The sequence was collected from a woman aged 18-30 years with Graves' hyperthyroidism. CDR3 DNA sequence: TGTGCCAGCGAAACAACCACAGATACGCAGTATTTT. Residues: CASETTTDTQYF.